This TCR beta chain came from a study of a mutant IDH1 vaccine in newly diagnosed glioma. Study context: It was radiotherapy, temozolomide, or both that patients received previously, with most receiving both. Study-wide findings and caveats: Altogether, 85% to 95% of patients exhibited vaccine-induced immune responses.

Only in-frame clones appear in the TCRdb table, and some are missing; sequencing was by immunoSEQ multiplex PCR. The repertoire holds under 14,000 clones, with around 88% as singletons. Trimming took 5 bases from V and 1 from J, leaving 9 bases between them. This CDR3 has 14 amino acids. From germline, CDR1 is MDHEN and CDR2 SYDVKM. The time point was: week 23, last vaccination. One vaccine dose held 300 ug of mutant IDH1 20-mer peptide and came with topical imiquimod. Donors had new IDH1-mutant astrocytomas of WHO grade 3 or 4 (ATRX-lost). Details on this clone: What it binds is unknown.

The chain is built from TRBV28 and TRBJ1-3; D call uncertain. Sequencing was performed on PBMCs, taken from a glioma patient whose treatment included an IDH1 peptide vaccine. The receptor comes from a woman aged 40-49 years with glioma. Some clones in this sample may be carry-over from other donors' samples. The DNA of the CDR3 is TGTGCCAGCAGTGTCCTGGGGTCTGGAAACACCATATATTTT. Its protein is CASSVLGSGNTIYF.